These 30 T cell receptor beta chains share one sample of origin, sequenced in a study of T cells in Graves' hyperthyroidism and ophthalmopathy. RNA transcripts yielded amplified TCR beta CDR3 regions. TCR CDR3 regions were first amplified by RT-PCR with HTBI primers. TCRdb analysed the multiplex PCR reads with MiXCR anew, one entry per CDR3 protein. The data show 300,000 to 450,000 distinct CDR3 sequences, less than 20% seen once. Sequencing input: blood. The receptors here all came from a woman aged 40-49 years with Graves' ophthalmopathy.

In this sample, this clonotype turned up once. The J gene is TRBJ1-1, the V gene TRBV6-2 or TRBV6-3; TRBD1 matches at 8 bases. The V gene's germline CDR1 is MNHEY and CDR2 SVGEGT. The ends lost 6 bases at V and 10 bases at J; junction bases unmatched: 4. The CDR3 has 11 residues. This CDR3 reads CASSRTGTAFF. In nucleotides, the CDR3 is TGTGCCAGCAGCCGGACAGGGACAGCTTTCTTT.

This clonotype was seen at least ten times. It may be a read error: a sequence one base away is much more abundant. The genes are TRBV28 and TRBJ2-7; D is possibly TRBD1 (5 bases). The CDR3 is 12 amino acids. The germline gives CDR1 MDHEN, CDR2 SYDVKM. With 7 bases removed from V and 5 bases from J, the gap between germline ends came to 12 bases. This CDR3 is CASNRQIDEQYF. The CDR3, as DNA: TGTGCCAGCAACAGGCAGATTGACGAGCAGTACTTC.

This clonotype showed up many times. The rearrangement joins TRBV19 to TRBJ1-1; 7 bases are a match to TRBD1. V lost 6 bases and J lost 0; bases outside the gene matches: 7. The length of the CDR3 is 15 residues. CDR1 is LNHDA and CDR2 is SQIVND in the germline V gene (reference sequence). CDR3 sequence reads: CASSPDRTLNTEAFF. The DNA for the CDR3 is TGTGCCAGTAGCCCGGACAGGACTTTGAACACTGAAGCTTTCTTT.

In this sample, this clonotype turned up many times. The chain couples TRBV6-2 or TRBV6-3 to TRBJ1-1; D not resolved. This CDR3 region has 17 residues. The V and J ends lost 2 bases and 0 bases respectively, with 16 bases between them. Per the germline V gene, CDR1 is MNHEY and CDR2 is SVGEGT. The CDR3 coding sequence is TGTGCCAGCAGTTACCATTACACCGCCCTAATGAACACTGAAGCTTTCTTT. It codes for CASSYHYTALMNTEAFF.

In this sample, this clonotype turned up a few times. J is TRBJ2-5 and V is TRBV14, with D hard to call. Between the trimmed V and J ends, which lost 0 bases and 0 bases, there was a span of 2 bases. The germline V gene encodes CDR1 SGHDN and CDR2 FVKESK. The CDR3 sequence is 13 residues long. CDR3 coding DNA: TGTGCCAGCAGCCAAGAATACCAAGAGACCCAGTACTTC. Translating gives CASSQEYQETQYF. Combining the CDR3 with reference TRBV14 and TRBJ2-5 gives the whole variable domain EAGVTQFPSHSVIEKGQTVTLRCDPISGHDNLYWYRRVMGKEIKFLLHFVKESKQDESGMPNNRFLAERTGGTYSTLKVQPAELEDSGVYFCASSQEYQETQYFGPGTRLLVL.

This clonotype came up many times. V is TRBV14 and J is TRBJ1-2; unclear D gene. V was cut by 1 base and J by 4 bases, with 10 bases left in between. The germline gives CDR1 SGHDN, CDR2 FVKESK. The CDR3 is 14 amino acids. The CDR3 sequence is CASSQVQSFYGYTF. The CDR3 DNA reads as TGTGCCAGCAGCCAAGTGCAGAGCTTCTATGGCTACACCTTC.

This clonotype was counted at least ten times. CDR3 residues: CASSLDYDSLQVTQYF. The DNA of the CDR3 is TGTGCCAGCAGCTTAGACTACGACTCCCTACAGGTTACGCAGTATTTT. The rearrangement joins TRBV11-2 to TRBJ2-3; a weak D match, TRBD1 (5 bases). CDR1 and CDR2 (germline): SGHAT, FQNNGV. This CDR3 spans 16 amino acids. V gave up 0 bases and J gave up 8 bases, with 18 bases separating them.

With regard to this clonotype: A read error may account for a junction end that differs from germline. In DNA, the CDR3 is TGTGCCAGCAGCTACTCGGTGTCAGGTCGTTCCTACGAGCAGTACTTC. It codes for CASSYSVSGRSYEQYF. The genes are TRBV6-5 and TRBJ2-7; D is uncertain. Germline V CDR1 and CDR2: MNHEY, SVGAGI. The CDR3 extends over 16 amino acids.

This clonotype was recorded many times. The rearrangement links TRBV9 to TRBJ2-7, with TRBD1 matching 7 bases. The ends lost 4 bases at V and 3 bases at J; junction bases unmatched: 10. CDR3 length: 15 residues. Germline V lookup: CDR1 SGDLS, CDR2 YYNGEE. Written as DNA, the CDR3 is TGTGCCAGCAGCCCTACATACCGGGACAGCTACGAGCAGTACTTC. Protein sequence: CASSPTYRDSYEQYF.

Many counts were recorded for this clonotype. The chain combines TRBV6-5 with TRBJ1-1; D ambiguous. CDR3 length: 13 amino acids. With 0 bases removed from V and 7 bases from J, the gap between germline ends came to 9 bases. Germline-derived CDR1 and CDR2 are MNHEY and SVGAGI. As DNA, the CDR3 is TGTGCCAGCAGTTACTCGGCCGGGGTTGAAGCTTTCTTT. Translating gives CASSYSAGVEAFF.

This clonotype was seen at least ten times. This may arise from a read error, as a much more abundant clone is one base away. The chain employs TRBV20-1 and TRBJ2-2, with 13 bases that match TRBD2. The CDR3 runs 17 residues. The germline gives CDR1 DFQATT, CDR2 SNEGSKA (reference sequence). CDR3 nucleotide sequence: TGCGGTGCTAGATCGACTAGCGGGAGGATGTGGCCCGGGGAGCTGTTTTTT. It specifies CGARSTSGRMWPGELFF.

This clonotype showed up many times. The chain joins TRBV6-2 or TRBV6-3 to TRBJ1-5; D is ambiguous. Germline CDR1 and CDR2: MNHEY and SVGEGT. The CDR3 extends over 14 amino acids. Deletions cut 10 bases from V and 0 bases from J, with 13 bases between. The CDR3 nucleotides read TGTGCCACAGGACCTCCTCATAGCAATCAGCCCCAGCATTTT. Amino acids: CATGPPHSNQPQHF.

As for this clonotype: This may be a read error, as it is one base from a much larger clone. This rearrangement joins TRBV11-2 to TRBJ1-1; D possibly corresponds to TRBD1 (5 bases). This CDR3 has 16 residues. CDR1 and CDR2 (germline): SGHAT, FQNNGV. The CDR3, as DNA: TGTGCCATCAGCTTTTGGGTTAGGGGTTCCGACACTGAAGCTTTCTTT. It translates to CAISFWVRGSDTEAFF.

This clonotype was seen ten or more times. The chain has TRBV3-1 and TRBJ2-7; TRBD1 aligns across 8 bases. This CDR3 comprises 17 residues. CDR1 LGHDT and CDR2 YNNKEL come from the germline V gene (reference sequence). V was clipped by 2 bases and J by 7 bases; unmatched bases: 16. The CDR3, as DNA: TGTGCCAGCAGCCAACGACGCCCTGGACAGGGACTGGGGGAGCAGTACTTC. Protein: CASSQRRPGQGLGEQYF.

V is TRBV6-1 and J is TRBJ2-7; weak D call: TRBD1 (5 bases). V lost 6 bases and J 5 bases, leaving 11 bases between the germline ends. CDR1 is MNHNS, CDR2 SASEGT, per germline. This CDR3 spans 12 amino acids. The CDR3 loop reads CASRSRDDEQYF. The CDR3 DNA reads TGTGCCAGCAGGAGCAGGGATGACGAGCAGTACTTC.

This clonotype was detected ten times or more. The genes are TRBV5-1 and TRBJ2-2; D unclear. The CDR3 runs to 15 residues. Germline V gene data show CDR1 as SGHRS and CDR2 as YFSETQ. Trimming stripped 0 bases from V and 2 bases from J, with 8 bases between. CDR3 DNA sequence: TGCGCCAGCAGCTTGGGAGGAGCTAACACCGGGGAGCTGTTTTTT. Amino acid sequence: CASSLGGANTGELFF.

This clonotype was counted ten times or more. The chain joins TRBV10-3 to TRBJ1-1; D is undetermined. Trimming removed 11 bases from V and 3 bases from J, with 13 bases in between. This CDR3 is 12 amino acids long. Germline V lookup: CDR1 ENHRY, CDR2 SYGVKD. Here the CDR3 DNA reads TGTGCCCCCAAAGGAACACACACTGAAGCTTTCTTT. This gives the protein CAPKGTHTEAFF.

Ten or more counts support this clonotype. J is TRBJ2-6 and V is TRBV15; D unresolved. The CDR3 has 15 amino acids. Germline V lookup: CDR1 LNHNV, CDR2 YYDKDF (reference sequence). Trimming stripped 2 bases from V and 0 bases from J, with 5 bases between. CDR3 sequence reads: CATSRIRSGANVLTF. The CDR3 region has the DNA TGTGCCACCAGCAGAATACGCTCTGGGGCCAACGTCCTGACTTTC.

J is TRBJ2-2 and V is TRBV12-3 or TRBV12-4; 8 bases align to TRBD2. J gave up 5 bases and V 2 bases, and 4 bases lay outside the gene matches. The CDR3 consists of 15 residues. CDR3 loop: CASSLLRGATGELFF. The CDR3 DNA reads as TGTGCCAGCAGTTTACTGCGGGGGGCAACCGGGGAGCTGTTTTTT.

This clonotype was observed a few times. J is TRBJ2-7 and V is TRBV12-5; tentatively, D is TRBD2 (5 bases). The V end was cut by 2 bases, the J end by 11 bases, with 13 bases between. The CDR3 loop spans 12 amino acids. Germline CDR1 reads LGHNT; CDR2 reads FRNRAP. This CDR3 reads CASGLFGDAKYF. The CDR3 DNA sequence: TGTGCTAGTGGTTTGTTCGGGGATGCGAAGTACTTC.

This clonotype appeared many times. It may be a read error: a sequence one base away is much more abundant. The rearrangement links TRBV29-1 to TRBJ2-5; tentatively, D is TRBD1 (5 bases). The CDR3 totals 14 residues. Germline values: CDR1 SQVTM, CDR2 ANQGSEA. Trimming removed 2 bases from V and 9 bases from J, with 19 bases in between. The CDR3 region is CSVELQGSYEAQYF. DNA for the CDR3: TGCAGCGTTGAATTGCAGGGTAGCTATGAGGCCCAGTACTTC.

This clonotype was recorded a few times. The V and J genes are TRBV28 and TRBJ2-2, with D perhaps TRBD1 (6 bases). From germline, CDR1 is MDHEN and CDR2 SYDVKM. With 3 bases removed from V and 2 bases from J, the gap between germline ends came to 19 bases. The CDR3 consists of 18 residues. In DNA form, the CDR3 reads TGTGCCAGCAGTTTCCCGGGACATGGGGGAAAAAACACCGGGGAGCTGTTTTTT. It codes for CASSFPGHGGKNTGELFF.

This clonotype was observed many times. The chain links TRBV6-5 to TRBJ2-5; D is tentatively TRBD1 or TRBD2 (5 bases each). The V and J ends lost 3 bases and 4 bases respectively, with 9 bases between them. CDR3 length equals 13 residues. CDR1 MNHEY and CDR2 SVGAGI come from the germline V gene. The CDR3: CASSYLGVETQYF. In nucleotides, the CDR3 is TGTGCCAGCAGTTATTTGGGGGTAGAGACCCAGTACTTC.

The gene calls are TRBV28 and TRBJ1-1; no clear D gene. V was shortened by 4 bases and J by 5 bases, with 17 bases between the two germline ends. The germline gives CDR1 MDHEN, CDR2 SYDVKM. The CDR3 extends over 15 amino acids. The CDR3 reads CASSSPPVWRTEAFF. CDR3 coding DNA: TGTGCCAGCAGTTCTCCTCCAGTCTGGAGGACTGAAGCTTTCTTT.

With regard to this clonotype: The junction departs from germline at one end; a sequencing error may be responsible. The chain carries TRBV12-3 or TRBV12-4 and TRBJ2-2; D might be TRBD1 (6 bases). This CDR3 has 12 residues. The CDR3 sequence is CASNPGAGELSF. CDR3 bases: TGTGCCAGCAACCCAGGGGCCGGGGAGCTGTCTTTT.

This clonotype showed up many times. The V call is TRBV28, the J call TRBJ1-2, with TRBD1 as a possible D gene (5 bases). The CDR3 length is 17 residues. Trimming cost V 5 bases and J 4 bases, with 23 bases left between them. Germline V gene lookup returns CDR1 MDHEN and CDR2 SYDVKM. The CDR3 reads CASSPLSPGVEGYGYTF. CDR3 nucleotides: TGTGCCAGCAGTCCACTATCCCCGGGGGTGGAGGGCTATGGCTACACCTTC.

This clonotype has a count of ten or more. V is TRBV20-1 and J is TRBJ2-7; 7 bases fit TRBD1. J lost 3 bases, V lost 0 bases, and 2 bases had no gene match. The CDR3 sequence is 13 residues long. CDR1 and CDR2 from the germline V gene are DFQATT and SNEGSKA (reference sequence). The DNA for the CDR3 is TGCAGTGCTAGAGAGGGACAGAGCTACGAGCAGTACTTC. Its protein is CSAREGQSYEQYF.

This sequence joins TRBV3-1 and TRBJ2-5; maybe TRBD1 (8 bases). Germline V lookup: CDR1 LGHDT, CDR2 YNNKEL (reference sequence). Trimming cost V 4 bases and J 5 bases, with 20 bases left between them. The CDR3 sequence is 16 residues long. CDR3: CASSPSGAGQDETQYF. The CDR3, as DNA: TGTGCCAGCAGCCCCAGCGGGGCGGGACAGGATGAGACCCAGTACTTC.

This clonotype was counted at least ten times. The chain joins TRBV28 to TRBJ1-5; tentative D call: TRBD1 (5 bases). CDR1 and CDR2 (germline): MDHEN, SYDVKM. The CDR3 loop spans 14 amino acids. V was trimmed by 2 bases and J by 6 bases, leaving 11 bases between them. CDR3 in DNA: TGTGCCAGCAGTTTAAGGTCAGGGATTCAGCCCCAGCATTTT. Translating gives CASSLRSGIQPQHF. The variable domain in full, with the rest retrieved from reference TRBV28 and TRBJ1-5, is DVKVTQSSRYLVKRTGEKVFLECVQDMDHENMFWYRQDPGLGLRLIYFSYDVKMKEKGDIPEGYSVSREKKERFSLILESASTNQTSMYLCASSLRSGIQPQHFGDGTRLSIL.

This sequence joins TRBV12-3 or TRBV12-4 and TRBJ1-2, with D maybe TRBD1 (6 bases). The CDR3 consists of 13 residues. The germline V and J ends were trimmed by 5 bases and 5 bases, with 12 bases remaining between them. The DNA of the CDR3 is TGTGCCAGCAGTATGGGGACAAATTATGGCTACACCTTC. It encodes CASSMGTNYGYTF.